The clone carrying this T cell receptor (beta chain) occurred once. These data are taken from a study of blood T cell repertoires in COVID-19. On the study more broadly: Sites in the United States, Italy and Spain provided acute and convalescent COVID-19 samples. T cells, B-cell-depleted T cells, or PBMCs supplied cDNA or gDNA.

In the original processing: Researchers report that nucleated cell counts were estimated from reference gene primer amplification. Produced via immunoSEQ multiplex PCR; TCRdb's table is partial and in-frame only. The V and J calls and clone size come from that table; D and trimming were worked out from the DNA. Counted here are about 45,000 clones, about 86% occurring once; the ten biggest clones make up 35% to 50%. The CDR3 covers 14 residues. Germline CDR1 reads MNHEY; CDR2 reads SMNVEV (reference sequence). The ends were cut back, 4 bases at V and 4 bases at J, with 13 bases in the middle. This sequence originates from a human donor in a cohort sampled during active COVID-19. The specimen was peripheral blood. V is TRBV27 and J is TRBJ1-1, with D possibly being TRBD1 (5 bases). The CDR3, as DNA: TGTGCCAGCAGTTCCCCAGGGTGGAGCACTGAAGCTTTCTTT. Translation gives CASSSPGWSTEAFF.